The clone carrying this T cell receptor (beta chain) occurred a few times. Its cognate antigen is unknown. Processing of graft tissue released intraepithelial and lamina propria lymphocytes. This sample was taken from a study of graft-versus-host responses after intestinal transplantation. The overall study: Grafts that recipients had were multivisceral, liver-intestinal, or isolated intestinal transplants. Every recipient underwent anti-thymocyte globulin induction, then tacrolimus and steroids for two to four years.

Overall study findings and caveats: Declining HvG levels early post-transplant were linked to peak circulating GvH clone levels.

Only in-frame clones appear in the TCRdb table, and some are missing; sequencing was by immunoSEQ multiplex PCR. The sample lists more than 15,000 clones; approximately 79% were seen once. This CDR3 comprises 15 residues. Trimming removed 5 bases from V and 0 bases from J, with 10 bases in between. Germline CDR1 SGHNT, CDR2 YENEEA. The source of this sequence is a human patient who received an intestinal transplant, so some T cells may come from the graft donor. This specimen was ileum tissue, taken around 470 days after intestinal transplant. This rearrangement joins TRBV11-3 to TRBJ2-2; D is possibly TRBD2 (5 bases). The CDR3 bases are TGTGCCAGCAGCCTAGCAATTACGAACACCGGGGAGCTGTTTTTT. Amino acid sequence: CASSLAITNTGELFF.